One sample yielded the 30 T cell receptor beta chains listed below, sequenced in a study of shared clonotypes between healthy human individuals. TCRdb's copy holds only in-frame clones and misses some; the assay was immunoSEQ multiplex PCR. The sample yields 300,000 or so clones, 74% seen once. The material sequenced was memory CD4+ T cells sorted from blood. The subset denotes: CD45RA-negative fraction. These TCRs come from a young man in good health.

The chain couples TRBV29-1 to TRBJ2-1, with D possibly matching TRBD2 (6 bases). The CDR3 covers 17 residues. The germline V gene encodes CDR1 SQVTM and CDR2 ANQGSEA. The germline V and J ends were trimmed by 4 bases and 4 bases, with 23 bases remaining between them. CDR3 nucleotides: TGCAGCGTTGTGTGGATCGGGCGCCTAGCGTTTTACAATGAGCAGTTCTTC. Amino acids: CSVVWIGRLAFYNEQFF.

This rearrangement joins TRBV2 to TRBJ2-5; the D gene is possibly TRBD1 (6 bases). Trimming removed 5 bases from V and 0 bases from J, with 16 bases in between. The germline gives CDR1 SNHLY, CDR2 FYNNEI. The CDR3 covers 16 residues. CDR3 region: CASSSGLTGYQETQYF. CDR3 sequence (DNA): TGTGCCAGCAGTAGCGGATTGACAGGTTACCAAGAGACCCAGTACTTC.

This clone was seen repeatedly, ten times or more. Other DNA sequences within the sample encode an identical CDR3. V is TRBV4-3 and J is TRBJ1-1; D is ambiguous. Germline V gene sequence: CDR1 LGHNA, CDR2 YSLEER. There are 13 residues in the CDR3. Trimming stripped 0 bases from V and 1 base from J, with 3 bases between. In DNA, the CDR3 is TGCGCCAGCAGCCAAGACAGGAACACTGAAGCTTTCTTT. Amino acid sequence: CASSQDRNTEAFF.

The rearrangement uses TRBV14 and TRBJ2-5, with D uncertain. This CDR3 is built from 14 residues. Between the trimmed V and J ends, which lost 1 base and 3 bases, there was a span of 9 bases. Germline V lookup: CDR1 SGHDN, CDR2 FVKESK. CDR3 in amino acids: CASSQVRRKETQYF. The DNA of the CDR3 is TGTGCCAGCAGCCAAGTAAGGCGGAAAGAGACCCAGTACTTC.

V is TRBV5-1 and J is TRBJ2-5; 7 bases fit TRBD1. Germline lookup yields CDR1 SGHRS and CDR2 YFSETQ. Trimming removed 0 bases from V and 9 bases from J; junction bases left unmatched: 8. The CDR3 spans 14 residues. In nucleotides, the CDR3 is TGCGCCAGCAGCTTGGGGCAGGGGGAAGGGGCCCAGTACTTC. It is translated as CASSLGQGEGAQYF.

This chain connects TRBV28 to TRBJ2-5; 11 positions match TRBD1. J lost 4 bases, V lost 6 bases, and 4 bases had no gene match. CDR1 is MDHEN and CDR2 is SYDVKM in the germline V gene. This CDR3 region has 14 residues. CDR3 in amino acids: CASRRTGGGETQYF. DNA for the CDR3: TGTGCCAGCAGGAGGACAGGGGGCGGAGAGACCCAGTACTTC. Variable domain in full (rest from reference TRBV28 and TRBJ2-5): DVKVTQSSRYLVKRTGEKVFLECVQDMDHENMFWYRQDPGLGLRLIYFSYDVKMKEKGDIPEGYSVSREKKERFSLILESASTNQTSMYLCASRRTGGGETQYFGPGTRLLVL.

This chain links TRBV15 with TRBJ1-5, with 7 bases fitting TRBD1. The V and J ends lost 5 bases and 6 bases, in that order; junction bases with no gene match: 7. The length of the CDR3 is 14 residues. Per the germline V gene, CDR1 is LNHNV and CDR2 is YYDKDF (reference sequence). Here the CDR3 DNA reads TGTGCCACCAGCGTCCGACAGGGAGGTCAGCCCCAGCATTTT. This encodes CATSVRQGGQPQHF.

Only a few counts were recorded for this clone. The CDR3 bases are TGTGCCAGCAGCCCAGGGACAGGGGTCGGCTATGGCTACACCTTC. Translated, it gives CASSPGTGVGYGYTF. This chain uses TRBV5-5 with TRBJ1-2; 10 nucleotides align to TRBD1. Germline CDR1 is SGHKS and CDR2 is YYEKEE (reference sequence). J gave up 4 bases and V 4 bases, and 7 bases lay outside the gene matches. The CDR3 length is 15 residues. Using reference TRBV5-5 and TRBJ1-2 for the parts outside the CDR3, the full variable domain is DAGVTQSPTHLIKTRGQQVTLRCSPISGHKSVSWYQQVLGQGPQFIFQYYEKEERGRGNFPDRFSARQFPNYSSELNVNALLLGDSALYLCASSPGTGVGYGYTFGSGTRLTVV.

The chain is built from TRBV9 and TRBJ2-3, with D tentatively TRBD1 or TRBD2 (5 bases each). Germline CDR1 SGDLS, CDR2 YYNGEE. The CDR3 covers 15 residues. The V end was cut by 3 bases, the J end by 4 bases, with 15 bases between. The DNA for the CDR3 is TGTGCCAGCAGCGGTAAGGGGACCCAGCCAGATACGCAGTATTTT. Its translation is CASSGKGTQPDTQYF.

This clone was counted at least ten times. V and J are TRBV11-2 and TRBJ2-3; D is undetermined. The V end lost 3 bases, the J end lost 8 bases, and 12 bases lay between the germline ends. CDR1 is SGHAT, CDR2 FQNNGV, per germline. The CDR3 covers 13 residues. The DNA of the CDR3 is TGTGCCAGCAGCTTGCCCGTAGTTGCTACGCAGTATTTT. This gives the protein CASSLPVVATQYF.

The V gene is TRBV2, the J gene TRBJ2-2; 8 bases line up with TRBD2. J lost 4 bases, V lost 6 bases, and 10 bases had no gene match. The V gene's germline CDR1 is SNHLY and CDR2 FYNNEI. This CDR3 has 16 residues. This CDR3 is CASRKAGTRGTGELFF. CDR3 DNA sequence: TGTGCCAGCAGGAAGGCCGGGACTAGGGGCACCGGGGAGCTGTTTTTT.

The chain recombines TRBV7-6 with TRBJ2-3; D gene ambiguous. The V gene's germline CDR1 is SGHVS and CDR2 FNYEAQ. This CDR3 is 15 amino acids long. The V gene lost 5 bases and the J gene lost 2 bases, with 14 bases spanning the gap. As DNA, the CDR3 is TGTGCCAGCAGCCGGACGTTCGTCCACACAGATACGCAGTATTTT. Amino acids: CASSRTFVHTDTQYF. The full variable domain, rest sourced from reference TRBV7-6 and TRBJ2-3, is GAGVSQSPRYKVTKRGQDVALRCDPISGHVSLYWYRQALGQGPEFLTYFNYEAQQDKSGLPNDRFSAERPEGSISTLTIQRTEQRDSAMYRCASSRTFVHTDTQYFGPGTRLTVL.

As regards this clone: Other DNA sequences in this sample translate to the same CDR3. The CDR3 nucleotides read TGTGCCAGCTCACCAAGGCAAGACTATGGCTACACCTTC. Protein: CASSPRQDYGYTF. The chain uses TRBV18 and TRBJ1-2, with unresolved D. This CDR3 has 13 amino acids. V dropped 2 bases and J dropped 3 bases, with 7 bases sitting between them. CDR1 and CDR2 (germline): KGHSH, LQKENI.

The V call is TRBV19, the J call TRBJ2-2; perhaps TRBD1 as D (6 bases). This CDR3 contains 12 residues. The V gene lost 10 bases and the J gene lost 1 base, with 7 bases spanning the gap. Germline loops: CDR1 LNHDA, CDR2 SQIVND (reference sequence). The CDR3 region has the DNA TGTGCCACCAGGGGGAACACCGGGGAGCTGTTTTTT. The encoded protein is CATRGNTGELFF.

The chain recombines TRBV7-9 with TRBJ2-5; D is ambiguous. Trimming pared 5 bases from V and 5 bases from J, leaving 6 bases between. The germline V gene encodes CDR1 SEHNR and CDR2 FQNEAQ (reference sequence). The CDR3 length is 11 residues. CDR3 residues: CASSRAETQYF. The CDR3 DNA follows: TGTGCCAGCAGCCGCGCGGAGACCCAGTACTTC.

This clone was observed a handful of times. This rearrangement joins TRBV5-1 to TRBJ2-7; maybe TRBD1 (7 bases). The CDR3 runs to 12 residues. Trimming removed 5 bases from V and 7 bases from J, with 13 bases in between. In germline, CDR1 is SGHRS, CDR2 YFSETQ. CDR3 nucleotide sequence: TGCGCCAGCAGTGAACAGGGGAGGGAGCAGTACTTC. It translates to CASSEQGREQYF.

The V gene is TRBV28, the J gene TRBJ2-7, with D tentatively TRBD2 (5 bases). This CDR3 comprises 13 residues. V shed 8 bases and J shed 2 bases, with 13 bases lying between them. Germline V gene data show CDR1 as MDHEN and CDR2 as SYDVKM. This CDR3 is CASGGGGPYEQYF. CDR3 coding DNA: TGTGCCAGCGGCGGAGGAGGACCCTACGAGCAGTACTTC. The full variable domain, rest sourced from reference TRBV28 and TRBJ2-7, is DVKVTQSSRYLVKRTGEKVFLECVQDMDHENMFWYRQDPGLGLRLIYFSYDVKMKEKGDIPEGYSVSREKKERFSLILESASTNQTSMYLCASGGGGPYEQYFGPGTRLTVT.

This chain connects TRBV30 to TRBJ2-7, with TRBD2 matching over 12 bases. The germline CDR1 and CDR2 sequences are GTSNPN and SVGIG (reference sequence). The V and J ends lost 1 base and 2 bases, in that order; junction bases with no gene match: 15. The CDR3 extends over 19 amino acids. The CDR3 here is CAWSDIGTSGRVVTYEQYF. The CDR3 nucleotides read TGTGCCTGGAGTGACATTGGGACTAGCGGGCGAGTGGTGACCTACGAGCAGTACTTC.

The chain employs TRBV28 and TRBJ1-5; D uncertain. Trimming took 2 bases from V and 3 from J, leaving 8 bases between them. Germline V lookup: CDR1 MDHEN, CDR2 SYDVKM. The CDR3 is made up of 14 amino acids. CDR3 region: CASSLGTDNQPQHF. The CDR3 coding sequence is TGTGCCAGCAGTTTAGGTACAGACAATCAGCCCCAGCATTTT.

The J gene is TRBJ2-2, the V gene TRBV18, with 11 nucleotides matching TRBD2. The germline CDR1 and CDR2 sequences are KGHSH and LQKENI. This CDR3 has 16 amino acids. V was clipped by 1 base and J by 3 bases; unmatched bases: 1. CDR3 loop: CASSPLLAGDTGELFF. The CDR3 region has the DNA TGTGCCAGCTCACCACTACTAGCGGGAGACACCGGGGAGCTGTTTTTT.

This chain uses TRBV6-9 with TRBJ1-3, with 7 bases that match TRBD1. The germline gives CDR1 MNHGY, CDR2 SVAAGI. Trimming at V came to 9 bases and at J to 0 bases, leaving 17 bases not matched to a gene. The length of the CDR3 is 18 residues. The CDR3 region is CARTQTGSRFFSGNTIYF. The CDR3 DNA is TGTGCCAGAACCCAGACAGGGAGCCGATTTTTCTCTGGAAACACCATATATTTT.

The CDR3 loop is CASSEGLAASTDTQYF. The CDR3 coding sequence is TGTGCCAGCAGCGAAGGACTAGCGGCTAGCACAGATACGCAGTATTTT. V gene TRBV7-9 combines with J gene TRBJ2-3, with TRBD2 matching 10 bases. After removal of 5 bases from V and 0 bases from J, the junction contained 5 bases not matched to a gene. The CDR3 covers 16 residues. Germline values: CDR1 SEHNR, CDR2 FQNEAQ (reference sequence).

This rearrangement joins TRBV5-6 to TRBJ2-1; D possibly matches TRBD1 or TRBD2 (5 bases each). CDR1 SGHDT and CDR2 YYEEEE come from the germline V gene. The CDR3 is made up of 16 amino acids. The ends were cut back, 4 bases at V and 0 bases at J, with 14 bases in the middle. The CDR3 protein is CASSPRDRGSYNEQFF. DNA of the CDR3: TGTGCCAGCAGCCCCCGGGACCGCGGCTCCTACAATGAGCAGTTCTTC.

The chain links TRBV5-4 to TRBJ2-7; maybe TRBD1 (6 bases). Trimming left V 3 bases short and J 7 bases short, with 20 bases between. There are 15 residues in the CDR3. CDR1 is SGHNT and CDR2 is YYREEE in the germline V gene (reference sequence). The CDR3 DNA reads TGTGCCAGCAGCTCGACAGGCCTACAGTCAGGAGAGCAGTACTTC. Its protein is CASSSTGLQSGEQYF. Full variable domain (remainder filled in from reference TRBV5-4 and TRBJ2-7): ETGVTQSPTHLIKTRGQQVTLRCSSQSGHNTVSWYQQALGQGPQFIFQYYREEENGRGNFPPRFSGLQFPNYSSELNVNALELDDSALYLCASSSTGLQSGEQYFGPGTRLTVT.

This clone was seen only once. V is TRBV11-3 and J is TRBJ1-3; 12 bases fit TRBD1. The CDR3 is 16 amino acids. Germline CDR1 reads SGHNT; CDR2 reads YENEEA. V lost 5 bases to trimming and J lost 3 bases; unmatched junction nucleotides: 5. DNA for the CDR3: TGTGCCAGCAGCGTCGGGACAGGGGGCAGTGGAAACACCATATATTTT. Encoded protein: CASSVGTGGSGNTIYF.

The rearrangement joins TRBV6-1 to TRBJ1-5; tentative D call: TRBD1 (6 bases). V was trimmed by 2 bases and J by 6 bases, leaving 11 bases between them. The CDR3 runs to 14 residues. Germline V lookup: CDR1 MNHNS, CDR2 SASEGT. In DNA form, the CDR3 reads TGTGCCAGCAGTGAATCCAGGGGATTTCAGCCCCAGCATTTT. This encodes CASSESRGFQPQHF.

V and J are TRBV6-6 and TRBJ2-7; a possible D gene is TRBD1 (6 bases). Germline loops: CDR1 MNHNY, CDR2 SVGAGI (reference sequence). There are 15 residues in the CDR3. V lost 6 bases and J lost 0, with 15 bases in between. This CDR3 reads CASSRSRGVSYEQYF. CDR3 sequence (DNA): TGTGCCAGCAGCCGCAGCAGGGGCGTCTCCTACGAGCAGTACTTC.

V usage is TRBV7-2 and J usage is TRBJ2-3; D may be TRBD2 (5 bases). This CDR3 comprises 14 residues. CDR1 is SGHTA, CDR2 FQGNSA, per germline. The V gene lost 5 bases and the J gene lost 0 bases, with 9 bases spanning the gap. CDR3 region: CASSVSSSTDTQYF. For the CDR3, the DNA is TGTGCCAGCAGCGTCTCTAGCAGCACAGATACGCAGTATTTT.

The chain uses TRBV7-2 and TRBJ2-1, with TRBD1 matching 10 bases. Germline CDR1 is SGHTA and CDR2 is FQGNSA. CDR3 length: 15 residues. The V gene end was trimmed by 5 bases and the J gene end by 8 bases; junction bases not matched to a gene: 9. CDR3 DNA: TGTGCCAGCAGCATAACGGGACAGGGGTCGTATGAGCAGTTCTTC. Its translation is CASSITGQGSYEQFF.

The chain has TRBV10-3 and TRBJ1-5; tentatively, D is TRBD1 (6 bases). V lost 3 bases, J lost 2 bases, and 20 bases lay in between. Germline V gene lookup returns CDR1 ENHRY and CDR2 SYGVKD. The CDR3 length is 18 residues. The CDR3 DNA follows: TGTGCCATCAGTGACTCCGCGGGCAGGGGATCAGGCAATCAGCCCCAGCATTTT. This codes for CAISDSAGRGSGNQPQHF.